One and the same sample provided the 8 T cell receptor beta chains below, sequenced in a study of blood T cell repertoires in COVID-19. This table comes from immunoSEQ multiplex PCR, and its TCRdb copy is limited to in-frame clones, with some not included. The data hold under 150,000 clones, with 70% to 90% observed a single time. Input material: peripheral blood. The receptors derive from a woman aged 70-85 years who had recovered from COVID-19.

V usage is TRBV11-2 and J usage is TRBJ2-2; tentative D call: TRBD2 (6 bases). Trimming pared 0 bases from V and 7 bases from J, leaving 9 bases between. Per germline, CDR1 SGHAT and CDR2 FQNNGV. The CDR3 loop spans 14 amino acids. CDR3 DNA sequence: TGTGCCAGCAGCTTAGAGGGGAGGATCGGGGAGCTGTTTTTT. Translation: CASSLEGRIGELFF.

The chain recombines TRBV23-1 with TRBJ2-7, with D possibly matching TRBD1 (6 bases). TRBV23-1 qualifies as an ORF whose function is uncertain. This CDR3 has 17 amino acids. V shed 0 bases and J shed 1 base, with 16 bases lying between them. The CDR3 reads CASSQSKITGRSYEQYF. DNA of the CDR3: TGCGCCAGCAGTCAATCTAAAATCACAGGGCGATCCTACGAGCAGTACTTC.

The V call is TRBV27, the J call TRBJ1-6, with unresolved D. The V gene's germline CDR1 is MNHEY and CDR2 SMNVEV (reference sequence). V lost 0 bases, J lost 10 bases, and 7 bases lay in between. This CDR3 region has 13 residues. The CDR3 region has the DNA TGTGCCAGCAGTTTATCCGGGAACTCACCCCTCCACTTT. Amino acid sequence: CASSLSGNSPLHF.

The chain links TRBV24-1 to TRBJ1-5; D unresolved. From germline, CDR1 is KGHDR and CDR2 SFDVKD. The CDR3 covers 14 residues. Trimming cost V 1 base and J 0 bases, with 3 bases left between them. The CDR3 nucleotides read TGTGCCACCAGTGATTTAGCTAGCAATCAGCCCCAGCATTTT. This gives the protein CATSDLASNQPQHF.

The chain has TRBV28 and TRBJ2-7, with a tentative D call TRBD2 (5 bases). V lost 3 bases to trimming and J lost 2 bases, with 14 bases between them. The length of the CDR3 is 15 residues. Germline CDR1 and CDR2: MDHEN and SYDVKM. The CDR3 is CASSFVGEGPYEQYF. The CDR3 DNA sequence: TGTGCCAGCAGTTTTGTCGGGGAAGGTCCCTACGAGCAGTACTTC.

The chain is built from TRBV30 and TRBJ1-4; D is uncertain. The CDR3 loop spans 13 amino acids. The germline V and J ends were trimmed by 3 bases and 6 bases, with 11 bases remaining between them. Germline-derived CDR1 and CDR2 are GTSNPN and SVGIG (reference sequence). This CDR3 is CAWSPGEDEKLFF. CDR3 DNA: TGTGCCTGGAGCCCCGGGGAAGATGAAAAACTGTTTTTT.

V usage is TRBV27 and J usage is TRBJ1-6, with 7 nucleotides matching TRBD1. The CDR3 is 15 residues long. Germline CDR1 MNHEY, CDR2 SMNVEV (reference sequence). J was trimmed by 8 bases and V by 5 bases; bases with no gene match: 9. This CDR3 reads CASSKTGTEDSPLHF. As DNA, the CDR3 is TGTGCCAGCAGTAAGACCGGGACAGAAGATTCACCCCTCCACTTT.

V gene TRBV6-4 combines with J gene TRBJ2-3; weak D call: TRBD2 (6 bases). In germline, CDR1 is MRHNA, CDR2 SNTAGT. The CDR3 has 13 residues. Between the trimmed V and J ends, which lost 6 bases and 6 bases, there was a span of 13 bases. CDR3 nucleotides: TGTGCCAGCAGGCTTCGGGGAGGTGATACGCAGTATTTT. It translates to CASRLRGGDTQYF.